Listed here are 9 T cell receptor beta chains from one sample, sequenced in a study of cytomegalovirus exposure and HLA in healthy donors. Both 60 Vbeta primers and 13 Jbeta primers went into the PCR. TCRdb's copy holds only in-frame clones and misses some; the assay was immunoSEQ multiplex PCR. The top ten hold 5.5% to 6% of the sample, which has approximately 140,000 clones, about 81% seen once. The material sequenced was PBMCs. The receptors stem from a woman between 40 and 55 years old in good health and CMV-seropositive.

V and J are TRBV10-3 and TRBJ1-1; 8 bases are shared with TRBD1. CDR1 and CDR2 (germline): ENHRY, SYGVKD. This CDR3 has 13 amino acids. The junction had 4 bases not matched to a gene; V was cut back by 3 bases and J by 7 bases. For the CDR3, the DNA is TGTGCCATCAGTGAAATCGGGACAGGTGAAGCTTTCTTT. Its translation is CAISEIGTGEAFF.

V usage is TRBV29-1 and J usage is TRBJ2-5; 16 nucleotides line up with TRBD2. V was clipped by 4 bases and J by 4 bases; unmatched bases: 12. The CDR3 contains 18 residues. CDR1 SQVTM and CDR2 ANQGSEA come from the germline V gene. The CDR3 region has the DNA TGCAGCGTTGCGTTGGGACTAGCGGGAGGGCCCCTCTTAGAGACCCAGTACTTC. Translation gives CSVALGLAGGPLLETQYF.

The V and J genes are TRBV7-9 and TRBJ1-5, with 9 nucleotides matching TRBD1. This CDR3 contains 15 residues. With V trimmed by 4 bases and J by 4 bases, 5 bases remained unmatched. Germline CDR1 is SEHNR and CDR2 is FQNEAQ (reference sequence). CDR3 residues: CASSWMGQGNQPQHF. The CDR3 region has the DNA TGTGCCAGCAGCTGGATGGGACAGGGTAATCAGCCCCAGCATTTT.

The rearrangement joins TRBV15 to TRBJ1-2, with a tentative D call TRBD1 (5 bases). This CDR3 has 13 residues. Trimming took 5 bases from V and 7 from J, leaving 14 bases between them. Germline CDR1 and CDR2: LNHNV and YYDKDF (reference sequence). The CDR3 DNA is TGTGCCACCAGCGGCCTTCAGGGTTCTGGCTACACCTTC. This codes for CATSGLQGSGYTF.

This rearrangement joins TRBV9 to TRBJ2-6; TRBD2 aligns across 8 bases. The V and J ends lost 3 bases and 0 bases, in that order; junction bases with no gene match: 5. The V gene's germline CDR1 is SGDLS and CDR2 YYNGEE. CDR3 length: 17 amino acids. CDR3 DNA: TGTGCCAGCAGCGGCAAGGGACTAGTCTCTGGGGCCAACGTCCTGACTTTC. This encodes CASSGKGLVSGANVLTF.

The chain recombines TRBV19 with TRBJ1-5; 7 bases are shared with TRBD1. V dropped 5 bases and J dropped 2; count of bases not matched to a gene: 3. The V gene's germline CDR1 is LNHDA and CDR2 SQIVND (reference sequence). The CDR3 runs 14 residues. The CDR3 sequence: CASSQTGRNQPQHF. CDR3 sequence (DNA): TGTGCCAGTAGTCAGACAGGGCGCAATCAGCCCCAGCATTTT.

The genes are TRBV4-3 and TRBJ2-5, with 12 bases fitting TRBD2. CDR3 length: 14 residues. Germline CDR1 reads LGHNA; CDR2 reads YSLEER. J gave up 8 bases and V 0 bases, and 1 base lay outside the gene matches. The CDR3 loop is CASSQDGLAGTQYF. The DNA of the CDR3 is TGCGCCAGCAGCCAAGATGGACTAGCGGGAACCCAGTACTTC.

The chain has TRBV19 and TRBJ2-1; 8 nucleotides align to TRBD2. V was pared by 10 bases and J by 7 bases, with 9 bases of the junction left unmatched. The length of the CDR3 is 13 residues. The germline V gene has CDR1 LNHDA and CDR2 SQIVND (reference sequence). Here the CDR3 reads CATREGTVNEQFF. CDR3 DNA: TGTGCCACCCGGGAGGGCACGGTAAATGAGCAGTTCTTC. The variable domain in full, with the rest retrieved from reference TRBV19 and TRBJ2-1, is DGGITQSPKYLFRKEGQNVTLSCEQNLNHDAMYWYRQDPGQGLRLIYYSQIVNDFQKGDIAEGYSVSREKKESFPLTVTSAQKNPTAFYLCATREGTVNEQFFGPGTRLTVL.

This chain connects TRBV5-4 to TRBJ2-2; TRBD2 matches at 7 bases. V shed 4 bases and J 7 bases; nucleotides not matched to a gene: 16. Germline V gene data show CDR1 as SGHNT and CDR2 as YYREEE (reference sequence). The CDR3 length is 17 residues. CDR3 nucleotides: TGTGCCAGCAGCCCCGGCGGCCTAGCGGACCTCGGCGGGGAGCTGTTTTTT. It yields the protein CASSPGGLADLGGELFF.